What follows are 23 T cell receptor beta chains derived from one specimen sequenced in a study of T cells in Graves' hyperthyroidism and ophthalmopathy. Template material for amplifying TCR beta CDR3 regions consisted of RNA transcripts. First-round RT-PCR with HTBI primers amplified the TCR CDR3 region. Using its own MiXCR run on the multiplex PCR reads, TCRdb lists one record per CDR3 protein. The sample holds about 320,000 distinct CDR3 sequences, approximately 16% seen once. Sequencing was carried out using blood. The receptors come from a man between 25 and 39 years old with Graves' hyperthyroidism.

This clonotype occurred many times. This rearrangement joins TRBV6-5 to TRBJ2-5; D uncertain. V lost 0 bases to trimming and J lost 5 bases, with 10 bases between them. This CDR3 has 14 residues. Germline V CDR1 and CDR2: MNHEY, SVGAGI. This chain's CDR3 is CASSYSGWKETQYF. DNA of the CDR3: TGTGCCAGCAGTTACTCTGGGTGGAAGGAGACCCAGTACTTC.

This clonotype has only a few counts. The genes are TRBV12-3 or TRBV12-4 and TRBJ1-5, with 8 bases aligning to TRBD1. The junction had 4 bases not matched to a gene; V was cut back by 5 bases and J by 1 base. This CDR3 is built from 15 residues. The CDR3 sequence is CASSDRGGSNQPQHF. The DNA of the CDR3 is TGTGCCAGCAGTGACAGGGGCGGGAGCAATCAGCCCCAGCATTTT.

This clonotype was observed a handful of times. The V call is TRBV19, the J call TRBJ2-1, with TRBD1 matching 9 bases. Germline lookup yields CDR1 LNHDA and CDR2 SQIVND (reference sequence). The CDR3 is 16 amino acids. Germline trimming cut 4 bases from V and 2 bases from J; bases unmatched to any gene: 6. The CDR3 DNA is TGTGCCAGTAGTAAACGGGGACAGGGCACCTACAATGAGCAGTTCTTC. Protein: CASSKRGQGTYNEQFF.

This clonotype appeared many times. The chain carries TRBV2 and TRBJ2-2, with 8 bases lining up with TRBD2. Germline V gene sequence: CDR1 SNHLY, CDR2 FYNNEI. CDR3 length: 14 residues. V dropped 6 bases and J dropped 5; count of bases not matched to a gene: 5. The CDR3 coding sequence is TGTGCCAGCAGGAGCGGGAGAGGGACCGGGGAGCTGTTTTTT. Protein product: CASRSGRGTGELFF.

The CDR3 reads CATSRGPPPGPYADQPQHF. The DNA of the CDR3 is TGTGCCACCAGCAGAGGTCCACCCCCGGGACCTTATGCGGATCAGCCCCAGCATTTT. The chain uses TRBV15 and TRBJ1-5, with D possibly matching TRBD1 (5 bases). The CDR3 is 19 amino acids. V gave up 1 base and J gave up 5 bases, with 24 bases separating them. Germline V gene lookup returns CDR1 LNHNV and CDR2 YYDKDF (reference sequence).

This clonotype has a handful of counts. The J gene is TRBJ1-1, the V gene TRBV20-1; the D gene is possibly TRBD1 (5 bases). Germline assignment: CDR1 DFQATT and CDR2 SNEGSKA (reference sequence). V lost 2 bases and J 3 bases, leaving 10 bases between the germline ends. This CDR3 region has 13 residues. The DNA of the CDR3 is TGCAGTGCTAGACCCCAAGGGGACACTGAAGCTTTCTTT. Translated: CSARPQGDTEAFF.

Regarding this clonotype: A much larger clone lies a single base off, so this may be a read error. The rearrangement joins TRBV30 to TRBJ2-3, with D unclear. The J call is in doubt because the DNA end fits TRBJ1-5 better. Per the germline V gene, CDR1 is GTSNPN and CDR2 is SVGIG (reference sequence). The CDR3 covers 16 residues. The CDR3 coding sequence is TGTGCCTGGAGCCTTTTTGAGGCGGATTACACAGATACGCAGCATTTT. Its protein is CAWSLFEADYTDTQHF.

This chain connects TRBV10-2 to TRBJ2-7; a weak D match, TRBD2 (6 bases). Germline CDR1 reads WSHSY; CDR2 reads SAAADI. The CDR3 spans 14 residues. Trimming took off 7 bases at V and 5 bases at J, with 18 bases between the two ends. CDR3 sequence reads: CASTGRGRGHEQYF. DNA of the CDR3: TGCGCCAGCACGGGCCGGGGGAGAGGCCACGAGCAGTACTTC.

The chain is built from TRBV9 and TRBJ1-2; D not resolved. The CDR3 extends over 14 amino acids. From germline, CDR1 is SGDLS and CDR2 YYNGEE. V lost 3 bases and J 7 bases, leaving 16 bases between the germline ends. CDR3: CASSGGGSLGGYTF. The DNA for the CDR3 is TGTGCCAGCAGCGGTGGAGGGTCCTTAGGTGGCTACACCTTC.

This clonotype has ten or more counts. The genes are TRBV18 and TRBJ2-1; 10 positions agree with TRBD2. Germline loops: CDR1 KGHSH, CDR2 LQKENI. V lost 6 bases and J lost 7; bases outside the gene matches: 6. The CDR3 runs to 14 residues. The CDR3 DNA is TGTGCCAGCTCCCTAGCGGGAGTCGGGAATGAGCAGTTCTTC. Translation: CASSLAGVGNEQFF.

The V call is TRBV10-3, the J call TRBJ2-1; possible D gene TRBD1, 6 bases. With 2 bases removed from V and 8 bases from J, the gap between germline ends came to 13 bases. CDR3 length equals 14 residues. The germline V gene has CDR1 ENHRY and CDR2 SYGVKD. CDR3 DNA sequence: TGTGCCATCAGTGAGGCGGTTCAGGGGCATGAGCAGTTCTTC. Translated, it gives CAISEAVQGHEQFF.

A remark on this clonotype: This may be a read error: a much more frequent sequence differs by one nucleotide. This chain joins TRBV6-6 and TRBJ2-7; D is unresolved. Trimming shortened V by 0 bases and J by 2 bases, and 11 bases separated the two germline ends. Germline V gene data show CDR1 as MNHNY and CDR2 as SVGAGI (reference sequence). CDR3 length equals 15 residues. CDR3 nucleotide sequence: TGTGCCAGCAGTTACTCCAGGCCAGGCGCCTACGAGCAGTACTTC. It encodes CASSYSRPGAYEQYF.

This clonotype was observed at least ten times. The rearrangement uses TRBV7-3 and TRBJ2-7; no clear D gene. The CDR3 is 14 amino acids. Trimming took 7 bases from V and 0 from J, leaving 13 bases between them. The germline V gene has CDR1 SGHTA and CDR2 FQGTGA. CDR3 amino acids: CASTPRTDSYEQYF. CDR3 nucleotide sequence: TGTGCCAGCACCCCGAGGACGGACTCCTACGAGCAGTACTTC.

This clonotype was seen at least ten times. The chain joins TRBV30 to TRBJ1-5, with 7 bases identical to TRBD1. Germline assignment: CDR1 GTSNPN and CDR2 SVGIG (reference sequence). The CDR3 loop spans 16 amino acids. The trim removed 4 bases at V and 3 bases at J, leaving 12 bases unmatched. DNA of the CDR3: TGTGCCTGGAAGGGGGCCCCTCATTTAGACAATCAGCCCCAGCATTTT. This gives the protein CAWKGAPHLDNQPQHF.

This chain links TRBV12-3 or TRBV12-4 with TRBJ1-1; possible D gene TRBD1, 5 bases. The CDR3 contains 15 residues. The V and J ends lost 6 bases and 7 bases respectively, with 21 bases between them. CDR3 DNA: TGTGCCAGCAGACGCGCCGGGACGGACGATTGTGAAGCTTTCTTT. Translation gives CASRRAGTDDCEAFF.

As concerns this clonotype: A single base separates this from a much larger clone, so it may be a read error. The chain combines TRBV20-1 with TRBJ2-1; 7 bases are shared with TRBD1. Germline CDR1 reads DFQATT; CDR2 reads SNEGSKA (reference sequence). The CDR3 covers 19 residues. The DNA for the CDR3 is TGCAGTGCTAGAGATCGATCCTACAGGGGTTGGTATTCCTACAATGGGCAGTTCTTC. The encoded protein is CSARDRSYRGWYSYNGQFF.

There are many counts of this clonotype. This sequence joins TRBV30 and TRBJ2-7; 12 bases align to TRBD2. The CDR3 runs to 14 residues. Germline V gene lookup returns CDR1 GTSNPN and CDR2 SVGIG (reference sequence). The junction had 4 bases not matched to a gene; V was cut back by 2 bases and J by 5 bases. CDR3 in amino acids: CAWSYGLAGNEQYF. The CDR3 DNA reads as TGTGCCTGGAGTTACGGACTAGCGGGAAACGAGCAGTACTTC.

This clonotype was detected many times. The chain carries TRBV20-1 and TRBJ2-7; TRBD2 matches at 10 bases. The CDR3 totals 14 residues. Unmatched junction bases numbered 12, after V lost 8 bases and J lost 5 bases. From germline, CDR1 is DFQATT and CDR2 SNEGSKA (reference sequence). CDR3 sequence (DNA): TGCAGTTCGCCGATGGCTAGCGGGAGCAACGAGCAGTACTTC. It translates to CSSPMASGSNEQYF.

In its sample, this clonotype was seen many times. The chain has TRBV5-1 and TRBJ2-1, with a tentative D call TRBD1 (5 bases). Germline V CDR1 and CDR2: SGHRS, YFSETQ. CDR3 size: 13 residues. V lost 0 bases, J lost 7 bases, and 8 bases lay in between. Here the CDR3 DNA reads TGCGCCAGCAGCTTGGGTGACAGAAATGAGCAGTTCTTC. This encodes CASSLGDRNEQFF.

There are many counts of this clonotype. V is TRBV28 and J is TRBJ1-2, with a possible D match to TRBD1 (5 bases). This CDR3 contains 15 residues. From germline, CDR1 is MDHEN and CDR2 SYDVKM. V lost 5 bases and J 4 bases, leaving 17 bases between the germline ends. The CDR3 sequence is CASSPPGPRGYGYTF. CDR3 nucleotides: TGTGCCAGCAGTCCCCCGGGCCCAAGGGGCTATGGCTACACCTTC.

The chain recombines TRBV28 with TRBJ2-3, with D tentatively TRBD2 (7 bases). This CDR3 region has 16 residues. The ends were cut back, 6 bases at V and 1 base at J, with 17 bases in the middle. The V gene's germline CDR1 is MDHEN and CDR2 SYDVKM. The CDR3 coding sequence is TGTGCCAGCAGCCTCTCGAGAGGGGGGGGCACAGATACGCAGTATTTT. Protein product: CASSLSRGGGTDTQYF.

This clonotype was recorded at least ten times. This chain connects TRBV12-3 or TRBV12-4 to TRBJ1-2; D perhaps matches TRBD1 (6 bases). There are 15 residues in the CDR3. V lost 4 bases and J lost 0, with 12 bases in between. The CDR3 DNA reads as TGTGCCAGCAGTTCGGGAACAGGGTCTAACTATGGCTACACCTTC. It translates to CASSSGTGSNYGYTF.

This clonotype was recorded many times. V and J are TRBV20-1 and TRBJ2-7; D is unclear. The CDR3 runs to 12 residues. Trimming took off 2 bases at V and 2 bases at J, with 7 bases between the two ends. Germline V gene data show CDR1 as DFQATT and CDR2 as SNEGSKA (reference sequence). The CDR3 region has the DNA TGCAGTGCTAGAAACCCCCCCTACGAGCAGTACTTC. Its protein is CSARNPPYEQYF.